These T cell receptor beta chains were read from a single sample in a study of blood T cells in healthy people across ages. TCRdb used MiXCR to reprocess the 5' RACE reads, holding one entry per CDR3 protein. The table has hundreds of thousands of distinct CDR3 sequences, about three fifths seen once; the top ten hold over 20%. The sequencing input was blood. All receptors come from a man younger than 40 in good health. CDR3s include the opening cysteine and the closing phenylalanine or tryptophan. The order of the fields is J gene, V gene, clone size, D gene, CDR3 DNA, CDR3 protein. A D gene is named only where the DNA matches it firmly. Expanded clones get a size class; other rows say once, few or many, or leave the size out.

>TRBJ2-7|TRBV10-3|.|TRBD2
TGTGCCATCAGTGAACTTCGGGAGGGCCTCTACGAGCAGTACTTC
CAISELREGLYEQYF
>TRBJ2-3|TRBV24-1|.|.
TGTGCCACCAGTGGACCCATTCGGGGTCCAGCAGATACGCAGTATTTT
CATSGPIRGPADTQYF
>TRBJ2-3|TRBV7-8|.|TRBD2
TGTGCCAGCAGCCCGTCGACTAGCGGCAACACAGATACGCAGTATTTT
CASSPSTSGNTDTQYF
>TRBJ2-1|TRBV4-3|.|.
TGCGCCAGCAGCGCACGCCCGATAAGTAGAGACAATGAGCAGTTCTTC
CASSARPISRDNEQFF
>TRBJ2-7|TRBV7-2|.|TRBD2
TGTGCCAGCAGGAAACAGCGGGAGGGCCACGAGCAGTACTTC
CASRKQREGHEQYF
>TRBJ2-3|TRBV6-1|.|.
TGTGCCAGCAGTGAAGGCCTGTACACAGATACGCAGTATTTT
CASSEGLYTDTQYF
>TRBJ2-1|TRBV20-1|few|TRBD2
TGCAGTGTCATGACTAGCGCCCCGGGCGAGCAGTTCTTC
CSVMTSAPGEQFF
>TRBJ2-7|TRBV7-8|few|.
TGTGCCAGCAGCCCTTACGGGGCGGGGGCTTCTATCGACGAGCAGTACTTC
CASSPYGAGASIDEQYF
>TRBJ2-3|TRBV6-6|.|.
TGTGCCAGCAGTTACCCGACCCGCACAGATACGCAGTATTTT
CASSYPTRTDTQYF
>TRBJ2-7|TRBV25-1|few|TRBD2
TGTGCCAGCAGTGAATTGAGGGGCGGGAGGGCCGCCGAGCAGTACTTC
CASSELRGGRAAEQYF
>TRBJ2-1|TRBV7-2|.|.
TGTGCCAGCAGCTTAGTTGCCGAAAACAATGAGCAGTTCTTC
CASSLVAENNEQFF
>TRBJ2-7|TRBV28|.|TRBD2
TGTGCCAGCAGTTTACTCGGGACTAGCGGGACCTACTACGAGCAGTACTTC
CASSLLGTSGTYYEQYF
>TRBJ1-6|TRBV6-5|.|.
TGTGCCAGCAGTTACTACGGGGGAGCCCTTAATTCACCCCTCCACTTT
CASSYYGGALNSPLHF
>TRBJ2-1|TRBV6-1|once|TRBD1
TGTGCCAGCAGTGAACCGGACAGGCCCCAGTTCTTC
CASSEPDRPQFF
>TRBJ2-7|TRBV11-1|.|TRBD1
TGTGCCAGCAACCGACAGGGGGGAAACAATGAGCAGTACTTC
CASNRQGGNNEQYF
>TRBJ1-2|TRBV28|.|.
TGTGCCAGCAGACGCGACATGGCCGGCGGCTACACCTTC
CASRRDMAGGYTF
>TRBJ2-7|TRBV20-1|once|.
TGCAGTGCCTTAGACCTAACGAACTCCTACGAGCAGTACTTC
CSALDLTNSYEQYF
>TRBJ2-3|TRBV20-1|.|.
TGCAGTGCTAGAGACCCAGAAATTGCGACAGATACGCAGTATTTT
CSARDPEIATDTQYF
>TRBJ2-3|TRBV6-5|many|TRBD2
TGTGCCAGCAGTGCCGGGACTAGCGGCACAGATACGCAGTATTTT
CASSAGTSGTDTQYF
>TRBJ2-1|TRBV6-2/TRBV6-3|many|.
TGTGCCAGCCGGGAATACAATGAGCAGTTCTTC
CASREYNEQFF
>TRBJ2-1|TRBV10-3|.|.
TGTGCCATCAGTGATTGGAGGGAGCAGTTCTTC
CAISDWREQFF
>TRBJ2-7|TRBV7-2|few|.
TGTGCCAGCAGCTTACTGCGGTTACACGAGCAGTACTTC
CASSLLRLHEQYF
>TRBJ2-6|TRBV6-5|.|.
TGTGCCAGCAGTCCGCCTTACTCTGGGGCCAACGTCCTGACTTTC
CASSPPYSGANVLTF
>TRBJ2-5|TRBV3-1|.|.
TGTGCCAGCAGCCAAGCCGGAAAACCACGAGCGGAGCTCCAAGAGACCCAGTACTTC
CASSQAGKPRAELQETQYF
>TRBJ2-3|TRBV3-1|.|.
TGTGCCAGCAGCCAGCGGGGTGGCACGCAGTATTTT
CASSQRGGTQYF
>TRBJ2-3|TRBV12-3/TRBV12-4|few|.
TGTGCCAGCATGGGCGGGATTAGCACAGATACGCAGTATTTT
CASMGGISTDTQYF
>TRBJ2-1|TRBV20-1|.|.
TGCAGTGCTAGAGCAGGGGAACGCCAGTTCTTC
CSARAGERQFF
>TRBJ2-7|TRBV10-3|.|TRBD1
TGTGCCATCAGTGAGCTTTTACAGGGGACCTACGAGCAGTACTTC
CAISELLQGTYEQYF
>TRBJ2-1|TRBV27|.|.
TGTGCCAGCAGTTCCCGAGCCGAGTGGATGTCCTACAATGAGCAGTTCTTC
CASSSRAEWMSYNEQFF
>TRBJ2-7|TRBV20-1|few|.
TGCAGTGCCAGTTGGGGACTGGCCTCCTACGAGCAGTACTTC
CSASWGLASYEQYF
>TRBJ2-7|TRBV10-3|.|.
TGTGCCATCAGTGCCTCTACCTACGAGCAGTACTTC
CAISASTYEQYF
>TRBJ2-1|TRBV19|.|.
TGTGCCAGTAGTATCGGGTCGGCGCAGTTCTTC
CASSIGSAQFF
>TRBJ1-1|TRBV7-9|.|.
TGTGCCAGCAGACTTCCACAGGTAAACACTGAAGCTTTCTTT
CASRLPQVNTEAFF
>TRBJ2-3|TRBV11-2|few|.
TGTGCCAGCAGCTTCACGGGGGCAACAGATACGCAGTATTTT
CASSFTGATDTQYF
>TRBJ2-5|TRBV7-3|.|.
TGTGCCAGCCGAAGGTCCCCCCAAGAGACCCAGTACTTC
CASRRSPQETQYF
>TRBJ2-1|TRBV12-3/TRBV12-4|.|.
TGTGCCAGCAGTTTGGATTTAGGCTACGAGCAGTTCTTC
CASSLDLGYEQFF
>TRBJ2-1|TRBV15|few|TRBD2
TGTGCCACCAGCGGACGAGGACTAGCGGTCTACAATGAGCAGTTCTTC
CATSGRGLAVYNEQFF
>TRBJ2-1|TRBV6-2/TRBV6-3|few|TRBD2
TGTGCCAGCTTAAACTTTCCGGGCGGGAGCGTGGATGAGCAGTTCTTC
CASLNFPGGSVDEQFF
>TRBJ2-5|TRBV7-2|.|TRBD2
TGTGCCAGCAGCTTGGCTAGCGGGAGCCAGAATGAGCAGTACTTC
CASSLASGSQNEQYF
>TRBJ2-1|TRBV20-1|.|TRBD2
TGCAGTGCCCCCAACTCCGGACTAGCGGGTTACAATGAGCAGTTCTTC
CSAPNSGLAGYNEQFF
>TRBJ1-1|TRBV19|.|.
TGTGCCAGTAGTATGGAACTGTTGGGCAGGTATGAAGCTTTCTTT
CASSMELLGRYEAFF
>TRBJ2-1|TRBV10-3|.|.
TGTGCCATCAGCGGTCAGACTTCCGGCTCCTACAATGAGCAGTTCTTC
CAISGQTSGSYNEQFF
>TRBJ2-7|TRBV4-2|.|TRBD2
TGTGCCAGCAGCCACAGAACCGGACTAGCCTACGAGCAGTACTTC
CASSHRTGLAYEQYF
>TRBJ2-7|TRBV7-2|few|.
TGTGCCAGCAGCTTGGCGGGGGCGCAACACGAGCAGTACTTC
CASSLAGAQHEQYF
>TRBJ1-2|TRBV28|.|.
TGTGCCAGTCGTCCAGCTAACTATGGCTACACCTTC
CASRPANYGYTF
>TRBJ2-4|TRBV12-3/TRBV12-4|.|TRBD2
TGTGCCAGCAGTTCCAGCGGGAGGACGAACATTCAGTACTTC
CASSSSGRTNIQYF
>TRBJ1-1|TRBV27|.|.
TGTGCCAGCAGCCCCCCCCGGATAAACACTGAAGCTTTCTTT
CASSPPRINTEAFF
>TRBJ2-3|TRBV20-1|.|.
TGCAGTGCTGCTCCTCTTCAGGGTAACACAGATACGCAGTATTTT
CSAAPLQGNTDTQYF
>TRBJ2-1|TRBV5-1|.|.
TGCGCCAGCGGCCGGGGTGGGACCTACAATGAGCAGTTCTTC
CASGRGGTYNEQFF
>TRBJ2-3|TRBV4-3|few|.
TGCGCCAGCAGACCAGGACTGCTCACAGATACGCAGTATTTT
CASRPGLLTDTQYF
>TRBJ2-3|TRBV7-9|.|TRBD2
TGTGCCACCTCGGGCCTAGCGGCAGATACGCAGTATTTT
CATSGLAADTQYF
>TRBJ1-2|TRBV11-2|.|.
TGTGCCAGCAGCTTGGCCGGGGGGCCGGGCGGCGGCTACACCTTC
CASSLAGGPGGGYTF
>TRBJ2-2|TRBV3-1|.|TRBD2
TGTGCCAGCAGCCAACTCAGCGGGAGAACCGGGGAGCTGTTTTTT
CASSQLSGRTGELFF
>TRBJ2-3|TRBV29-1|.|.
TGCAGCGTTGACGCAGGGGTCGGCACAGATACGCAGTATTTT
CSVDAGVGTDTQYF
>TRBJ1-2|TRBV3-1|.|.
TGTGCCAGCAGCCAAGTAAGCGGTCGTGGCTACACCTTC
CASSQVSGRGYTF
>TRBJ1-1|TRBV28|.|TRBD1
TGTGCCAGCAGAAGACAGGGGAACACTGAAGCTTTCTTT
CASRRQGNTEAFF
>TRBJ2-7|TRBV7-2|.|TRBD2
TGTGCCAGCAGCTTCACTAGCGGGAGCTCCTACGAGCAGTACTTC
CASSFTSGSSYEQYF
>TRBJ2-7|TRBV28|.|.
TGTGCCAGCATGCCCCCCCGCAAGGGATCCTACGAGCAGTACTTC
CASMPPRKGSYEQYF
>TRBJ1-5|TRBV4-1|.|.
TGCGCCAGCAGCCAAGTATCAGATAGCAATCAGCCCCAGCATTTT
CASSQVSDSNQPQHF
>TRBJ2-7|TRBV25-1|few|.
TGTGCCAGCAGGGGGAACGGGGGCTACGAGCAGTACTTC
CASRGNGGYEQYF